The sequence of this T cell receptor beta chain was determined in a study of cytomegalovirus exposure and HLA in healthy donors. Study details: Unique TCRs from HLA-typed donors, 85 million to 100 million of them, were held in an early data release.

Regarding the study as a whole: In a later analysis, a missense DCLRE1C variant was linked to TCR beta V- and J-gene trimming. A later analysis showed TCR association rates differing by HLA locus, peaking at DRB1 and lowest at HLA-C. Some segments of the V type, notably TRBV6-2 and TRBV6-3, were excluded as indistinguishable.

The CDR3 length is 15 residues. V gave up 0 bases and J gave up 1 base, with 10 bases separating them. Per the germline V gene, CDR1 is SGHDT and CDR2 is YYEEEE. A remark on this clone: Its antigen is as yet unknown.

Primers: 60 Vbeta forward and 13 Jbeta reverse. Method: immunoSEQ multiplex PCR; TCRdb's copy keeps in-frame clones and lacks some. In total, the table holds some 39,000 clones. The receptor's source is a male donor in good health and CMV-seronegative. The rearrangement uses TRBV5-6 and TRBJ2-5; D gene uncertain. The sequenced sample was PBMCs. Here the CDR3 DNA reads TGTGCCAGCAGCTTGGCCTCGGCAGGCCAAGAGACCCAGTACTTC. It translates to CASSLASAGQETQYF.